These 9 T cell receptor beta chains were sequenced from one sample in a study of blood T cell repertoires in COVID-19. The repertoire was sequenced with immunoSEQ multiplex PCR; TCRdb's copy has only in-frame clones and lacks some. This sample carries 90,000 to 120,000 clones, 85% to 95% of them seen once, and the ten largest clones take over 1%. The specimen was peripheral blood. The receptors were gathered from a woman in her thirties with acute or convalescent COVID-19.

The chain links TRBV3-1 (or the pseudogene TRBV3-2) to TRBJ2-1, with 10 positions matching TRBD2. Germline-derived CDR1 and CDR2 are LGHDT and YNNKEL (reference sequence). This CDR3 spans 15 amino acids. With V trimmed by 4 bases and J by 8 bases, 8 bases remained unmatched. CDR3 sequence reads: CASSPKLAGIDEQFF. As DNA, the CDR3 is TGTGCCAGCAGCCCTAAACTAGCGGGAATCGATGAGCAGTTCTTC.

This clone was counted once. This chain links TRBV20-1 with TRBJ2-3; 14 nucleotides line up with TRBD2. Trimming at V came to 3 bases and at J to 2 bases, leaving 10 bases not matched to a gene. The CDR3 consists of 18 residues. Germline assignment: CDR1 DFQATT and CDR2 SNEGSKA (reference sequence). CDR3 nucleotide sequence: TGCAGTGCTAGTAGACTAGCGGGGGGGGAGTTAAACACAGATACGCAGTATTTT. It encodes CSASRLAGGELNTDTQYF.

The chain links TRBV7-3 to TRBJ1-1, with D perhaps TRBD1 (5 bases). CDR1 and CDR2 (germline): SGHTA, FQGTGA. The CDR3 sequence is 13 residues long. Deletions cut 1 base from V and 12 bases from J, with 15 bases between. This chain's CDR3 is CASSLMLGELTFF. CDR3 DNA sequence: TGTGCCAGCAGCTTAATGTTAGGGGAATTAACTTTCTTT.

The V call is TRBV12-3 or TRBV12-4, the J call TRBJ1-1; D is uncertain. V was cut by 6 bases and J by 10 bases, with 18 bases left in between. The CDR3 is made up of 13 amino acids. The CDR3 nucleotides read TGTGCCAGCAGCCCCGACGCCCGACTTCCAGCTTTCTTT. Translated: CASSPDARLPAFF.

This clone has just one count. CDR3 region: CASSLQAEANTGELFF. The CDR3 nucleotides read TGTGCCAGCAGCTTACAAGCGGAGGCCAACACCGGGGAGCTGTTTTTT. V usage is TRBV7-2 and J usage is TRBJ2-2; possible D gene TRBD2, 5 bases. The CDR3 has 16 amino acids. Germline V gives CDR1 SGHTA, CDR2 FQGNSA. V was clipped by 2 bases and J by 2 bases, with 12 bases between them.

The chain joins TRBV7-2 to TRBJ2-1, with 7 bases that match TRBD1. This CDR3 comprises 16 residues. Germline loops: CDR1 SGHTA, CDR2 FQGNSA. Trimming at V came to 1 base and at J to 6 bases, leaving 9 bases not matched to a gene. The CDR3 loop reads CASSLDFLAGGNEQFF. The DNA of the CDR3 is TGTGCCAGCAGCTTAGATTTTTTAGCAGGGGGCAATGAGCAGTTCTTC.

The chain couples TRBV5-1 to TRBJ2-1, with TRBD1 matching over 7 bases. Germline CDR1 and CDR2: SGHRS and YFSETQ. The ends lost 4 bases at V and 5 bases at J; junction bases unmatched: 12. This CDR3 spans 16 amino acids. CDR3 residues: CASSPGGWQGDNEQFF. CDR3 DNA sequence: TGCGCCAGCAGCCCCGGAGGTTGGCAGGGGGACAATGAGCAGTTCTTC.

The chain carries TRBV28 and TRBJ1-6; possible D gene TRBD1, 6 bases. Germline values: CDR1 MDHEN, CDR2 SYDVKM. Trimming left V 3 bases short and J 0 bases short, with 15 bases between. This CDR3 spans 18 amino acids. The CDR3 region is CASSFMTGLGSYNSPLHF. Here the CDR3 DNA reads TGTGCCAGCAGTTTTATGACAGGCTTAGGCTCCTATAATTCACCCCTCCACTTT.

The chain uses TRBV7-9 and TRBJ1-3; no reliable D call. This CDR3 has 11 amino acids. Germline V gene sequence: CDR1 SEHNR, CDR2 FQNEAQ (reference sequence). The V end lost 3 bases, the J end lost 11 bases, and 8 bases lay between the germline ends. The CDR3 sequence is CASSLQAAIYF. The CDR3 nucleotides are TGTGCCAGCAGCTTGCAGGCTGCCATATATTTT.